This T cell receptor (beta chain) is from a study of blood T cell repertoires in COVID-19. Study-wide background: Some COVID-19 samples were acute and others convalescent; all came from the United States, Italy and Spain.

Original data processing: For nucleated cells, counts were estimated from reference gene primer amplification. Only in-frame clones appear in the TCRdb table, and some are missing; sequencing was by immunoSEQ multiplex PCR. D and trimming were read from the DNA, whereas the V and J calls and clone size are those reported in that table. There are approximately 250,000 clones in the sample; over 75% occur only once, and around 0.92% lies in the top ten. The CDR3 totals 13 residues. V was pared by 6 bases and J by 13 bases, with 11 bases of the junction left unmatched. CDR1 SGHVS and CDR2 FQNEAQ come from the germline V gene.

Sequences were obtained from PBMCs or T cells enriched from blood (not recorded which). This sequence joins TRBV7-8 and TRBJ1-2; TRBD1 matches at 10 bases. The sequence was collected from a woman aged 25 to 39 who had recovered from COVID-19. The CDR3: CASSDRDRGGGTF. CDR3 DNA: TGTGCCAGCAGTGACCGGGACAGGGGAGGTGGCACCTTC.